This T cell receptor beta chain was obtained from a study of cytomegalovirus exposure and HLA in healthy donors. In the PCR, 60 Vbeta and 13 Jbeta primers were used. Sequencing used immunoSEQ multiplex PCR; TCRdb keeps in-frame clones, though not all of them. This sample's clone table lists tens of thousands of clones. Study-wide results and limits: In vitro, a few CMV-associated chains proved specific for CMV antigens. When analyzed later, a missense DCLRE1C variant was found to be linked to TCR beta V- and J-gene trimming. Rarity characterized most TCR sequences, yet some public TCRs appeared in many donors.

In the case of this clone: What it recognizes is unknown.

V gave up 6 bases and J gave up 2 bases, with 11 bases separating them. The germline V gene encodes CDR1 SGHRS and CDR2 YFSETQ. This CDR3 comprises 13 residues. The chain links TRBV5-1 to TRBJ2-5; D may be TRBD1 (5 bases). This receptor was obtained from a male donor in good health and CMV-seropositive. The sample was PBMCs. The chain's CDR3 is CASTFQGQETQYF. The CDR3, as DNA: TGCGCCAGCACCTTTCAGGGACAAGAGACCCAGTACTTC.